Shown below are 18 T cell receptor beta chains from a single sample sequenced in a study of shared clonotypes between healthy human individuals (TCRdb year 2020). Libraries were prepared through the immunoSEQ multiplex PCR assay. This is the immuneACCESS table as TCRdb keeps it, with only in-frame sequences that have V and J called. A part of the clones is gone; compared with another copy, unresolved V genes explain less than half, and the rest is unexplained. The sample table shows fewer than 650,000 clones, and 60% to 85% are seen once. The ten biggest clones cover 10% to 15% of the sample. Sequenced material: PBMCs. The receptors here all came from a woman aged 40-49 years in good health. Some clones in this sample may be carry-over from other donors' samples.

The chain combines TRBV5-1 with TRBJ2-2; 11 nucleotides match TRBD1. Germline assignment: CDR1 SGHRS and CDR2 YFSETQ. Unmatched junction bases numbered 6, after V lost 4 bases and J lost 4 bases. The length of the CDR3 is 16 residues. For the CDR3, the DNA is TGCGCCAGCAGCCCTCGGGGACAGGGGGGCACCGGGGAGCTGTTTTTT. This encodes CASSPRGQGGTGELFF. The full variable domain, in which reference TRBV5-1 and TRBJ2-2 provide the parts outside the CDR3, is KAGVTQTPRYLIKTRGQQVTLSCSPISGHRSVSWYQQTPGQGLQFLFEYFSETQRNKGNFPGRFSGRQFSNSRSEMNVSTLELGDSALYLCASSPRGQGGTGELFFGEGSRLTVL.

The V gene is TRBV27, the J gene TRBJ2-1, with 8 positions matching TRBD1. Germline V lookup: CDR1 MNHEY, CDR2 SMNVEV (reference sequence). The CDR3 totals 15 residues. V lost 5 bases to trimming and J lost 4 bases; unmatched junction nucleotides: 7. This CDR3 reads CASSPDRGGYNEQFF. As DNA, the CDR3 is TGTGCCAGCAGTCCAGACAGGGGTGGATACAATGAGCAGTTCTTC.

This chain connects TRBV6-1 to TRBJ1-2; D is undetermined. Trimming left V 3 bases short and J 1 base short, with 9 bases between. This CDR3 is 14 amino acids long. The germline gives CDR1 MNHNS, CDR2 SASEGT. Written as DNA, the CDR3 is TGTGCCAGCAGTGACGGTGGCAGTAACTATGGCTACACCTTC. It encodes CASSDGGSNYGYTF.

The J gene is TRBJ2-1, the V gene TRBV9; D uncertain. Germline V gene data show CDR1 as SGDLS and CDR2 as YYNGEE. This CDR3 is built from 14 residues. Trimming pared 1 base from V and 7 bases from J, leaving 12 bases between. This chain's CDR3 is CASSVSAGSNEQFF. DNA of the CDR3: TGTGCCAGCAGCGTAAGTGCTGGTTCGAATGAGCAGTTCTTC.

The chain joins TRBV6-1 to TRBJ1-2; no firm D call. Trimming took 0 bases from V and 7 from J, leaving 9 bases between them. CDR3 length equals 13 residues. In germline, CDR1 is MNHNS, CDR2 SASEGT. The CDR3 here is CASSEAVGGGYTF. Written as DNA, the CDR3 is TGTGCCAGCAGTGAAGCGGTAGGAGGTGGCTACACCTTC.

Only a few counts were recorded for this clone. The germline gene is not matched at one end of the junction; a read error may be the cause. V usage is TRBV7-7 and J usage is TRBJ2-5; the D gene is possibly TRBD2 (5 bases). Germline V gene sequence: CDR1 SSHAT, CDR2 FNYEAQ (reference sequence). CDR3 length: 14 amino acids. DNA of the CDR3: TGTGCTAGCAGCTTAGTCCCGGGGCAAGAGACCCAGTACTTC. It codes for CASSLVPGQETQYF.

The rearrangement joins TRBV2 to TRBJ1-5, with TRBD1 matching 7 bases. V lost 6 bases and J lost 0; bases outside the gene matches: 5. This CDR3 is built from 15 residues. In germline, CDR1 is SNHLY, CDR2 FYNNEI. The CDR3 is CASRETGHSNQPQHF. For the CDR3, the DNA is TGTGCCAGCAGGGAGACAGGGCATAGCAATCAGCCCCAGCATTTT.

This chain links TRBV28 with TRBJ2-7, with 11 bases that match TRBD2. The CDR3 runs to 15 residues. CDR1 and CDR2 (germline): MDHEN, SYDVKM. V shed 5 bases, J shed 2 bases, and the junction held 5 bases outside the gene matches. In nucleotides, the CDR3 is TGTGCCAGCAGTAGTATACTAGCGGGAGCCTACGAGCAGTACTTC. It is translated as CASSSILAGAYEQYF.

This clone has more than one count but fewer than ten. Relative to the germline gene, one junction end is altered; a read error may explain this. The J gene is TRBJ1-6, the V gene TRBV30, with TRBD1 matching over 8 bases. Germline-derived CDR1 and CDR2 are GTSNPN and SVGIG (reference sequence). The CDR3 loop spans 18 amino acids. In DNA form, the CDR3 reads TGTGCCTGGAGTGGCAGTCGGACAGGGCTGTCTGGAAATTCACCCCCCCACTTT. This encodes CAWSGSRTGLSGNSPPHF.

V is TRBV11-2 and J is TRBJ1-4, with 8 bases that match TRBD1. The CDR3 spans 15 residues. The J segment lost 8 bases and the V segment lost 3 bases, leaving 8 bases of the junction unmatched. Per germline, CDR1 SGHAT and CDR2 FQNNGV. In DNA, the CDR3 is TGTGCCAGCAGCTTCCAGACAGGGGAAGGGGAAAAACTGTTTTTT. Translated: CASSFQTGEGEKLFF.

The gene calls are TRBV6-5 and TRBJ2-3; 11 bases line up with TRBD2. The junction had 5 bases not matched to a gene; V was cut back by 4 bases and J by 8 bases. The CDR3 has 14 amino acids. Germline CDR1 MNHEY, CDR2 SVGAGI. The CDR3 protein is CASSSTSGSGTQYF. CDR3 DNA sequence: TGTGCCAGCAGTTCCACTAGCGGGAGTGGTACGCAGTATTTT.

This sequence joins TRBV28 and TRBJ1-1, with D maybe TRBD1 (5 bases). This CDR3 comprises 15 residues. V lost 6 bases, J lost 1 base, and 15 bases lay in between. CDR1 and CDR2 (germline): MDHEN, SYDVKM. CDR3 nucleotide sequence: TGTGCCAGCAGCAAGAGACTCGACAGGAACACTGAAGCTTTCTTT. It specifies CASSKRLDRNTEAFF.

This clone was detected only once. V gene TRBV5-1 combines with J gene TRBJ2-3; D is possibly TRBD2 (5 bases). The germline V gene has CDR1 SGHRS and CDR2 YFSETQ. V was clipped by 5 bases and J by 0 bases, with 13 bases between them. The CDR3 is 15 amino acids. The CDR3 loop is CASSLAPGSTDTQYF. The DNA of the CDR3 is TGCGCCAGCAGTCTGGCTCCGGGAAGCACAGATACGCAGTATTTT.

The CDR3 sequence is CASSEGLAGVRFF. The CDR3 DNA reads TGTGCCAGCAGCGAGGGACTAGCGGGAGTCAGGTTCTTC. The chain links TRBV11-2 to TRBJ2-1, with TRBD2 matching over 14 bases. Germline V lookup: CDR1 SGHAT, CDR2 FQNNGV. V shed 5 bases, J shed 15 bases, and the junction held 6 bases outside the gene matches. This CDR3 is built from 13 residues.

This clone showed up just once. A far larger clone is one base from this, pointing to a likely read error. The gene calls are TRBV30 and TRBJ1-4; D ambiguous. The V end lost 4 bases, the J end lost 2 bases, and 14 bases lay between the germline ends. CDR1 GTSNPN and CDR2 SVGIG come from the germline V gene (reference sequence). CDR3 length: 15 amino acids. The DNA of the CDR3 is TGTGCCTGGATTGTACTGGGCGGGACTAATGAAAAACTGTTTTTT. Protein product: CAWIVLGGTNEKLFF.

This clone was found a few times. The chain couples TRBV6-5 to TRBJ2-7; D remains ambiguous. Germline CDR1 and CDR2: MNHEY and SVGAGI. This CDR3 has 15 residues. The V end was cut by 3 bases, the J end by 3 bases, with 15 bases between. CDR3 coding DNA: TGTGCCAGCAGTTATGGAGTAGCCCAGAGCTACGAGCAGTACTTC. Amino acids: CASSYGVAQSYEQYF.

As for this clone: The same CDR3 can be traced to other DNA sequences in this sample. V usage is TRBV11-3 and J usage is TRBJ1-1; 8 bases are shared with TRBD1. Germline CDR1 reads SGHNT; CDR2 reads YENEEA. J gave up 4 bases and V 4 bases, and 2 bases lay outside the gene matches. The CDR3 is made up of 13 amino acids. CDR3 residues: CASSSQGGTEAFF. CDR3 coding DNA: TGTGCCAGCAGCTCACAGGGGGGCACTGAAGCTTTCTTT.

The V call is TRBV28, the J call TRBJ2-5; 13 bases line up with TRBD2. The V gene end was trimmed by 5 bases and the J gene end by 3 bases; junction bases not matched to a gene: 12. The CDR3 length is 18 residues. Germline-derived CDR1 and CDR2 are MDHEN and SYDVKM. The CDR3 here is CASSPGTSGNFPEETQYF. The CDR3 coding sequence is TGTGCCAGCAGTCCCGGGACTAGCGGGAACTTTCCCGAAGAGACCCAGTACTTC.